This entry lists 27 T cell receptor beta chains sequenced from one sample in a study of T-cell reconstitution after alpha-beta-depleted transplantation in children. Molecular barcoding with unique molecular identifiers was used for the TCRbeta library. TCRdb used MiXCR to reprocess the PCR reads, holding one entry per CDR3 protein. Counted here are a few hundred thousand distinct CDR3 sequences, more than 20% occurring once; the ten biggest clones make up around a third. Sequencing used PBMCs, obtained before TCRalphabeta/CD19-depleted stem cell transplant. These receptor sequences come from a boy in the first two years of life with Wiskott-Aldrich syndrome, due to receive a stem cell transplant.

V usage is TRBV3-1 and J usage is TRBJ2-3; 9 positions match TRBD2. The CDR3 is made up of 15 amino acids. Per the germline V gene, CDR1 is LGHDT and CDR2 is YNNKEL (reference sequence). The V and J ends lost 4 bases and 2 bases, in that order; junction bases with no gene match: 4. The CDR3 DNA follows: TGTGCCAGCAGCCCATGGACTAGCGACACAGATACGCAGTATTTT. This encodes CASSPWTSDTDTQYF.

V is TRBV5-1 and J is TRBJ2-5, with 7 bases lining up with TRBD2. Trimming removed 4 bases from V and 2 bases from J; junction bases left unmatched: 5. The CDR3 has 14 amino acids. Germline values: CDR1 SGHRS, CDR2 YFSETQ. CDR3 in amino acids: CASSTTSVQETQYF. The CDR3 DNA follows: TGCGCCAGCAGCACTACTAGCGTTCAAGAGACCCAGTACTTC.

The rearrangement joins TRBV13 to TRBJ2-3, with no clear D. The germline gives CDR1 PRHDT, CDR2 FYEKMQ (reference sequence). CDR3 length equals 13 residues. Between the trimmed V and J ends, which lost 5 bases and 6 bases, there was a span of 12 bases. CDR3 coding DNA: TGTGCCAGCAGCGCCCATGTTGCCGATACGCAGTATTTT. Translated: CASSAHVADTQYF.

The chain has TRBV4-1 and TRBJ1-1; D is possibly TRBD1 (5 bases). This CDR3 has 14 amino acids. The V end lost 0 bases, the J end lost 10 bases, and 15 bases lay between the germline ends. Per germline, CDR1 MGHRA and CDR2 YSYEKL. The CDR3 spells CASSQEVRLGGAFF. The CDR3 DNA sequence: TGCGCCAGCAGCCAAGAAGTAAGGCTCGGGGGAGCTTTCTTT.

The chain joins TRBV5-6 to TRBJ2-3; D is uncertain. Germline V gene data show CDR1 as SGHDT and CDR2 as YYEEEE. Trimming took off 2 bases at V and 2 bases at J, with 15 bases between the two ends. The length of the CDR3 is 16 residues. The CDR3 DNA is TGTGCCAGCAGCTTACAACGGCGGATCTTCACAGATACGCAGTATTTT. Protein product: CASSLQRRIFTDTQYF. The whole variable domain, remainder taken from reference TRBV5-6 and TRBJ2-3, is DAGVTQSPTHLIKTRGQQVTLRCSPKSGHDTVSWYQQALGQGPQFIFQYYEEEERQRGNFPDRFSGHQFPNYSSELNVNALLLGDSALYLCASSLQRRIFTDTQYFGPGTRLTVL.

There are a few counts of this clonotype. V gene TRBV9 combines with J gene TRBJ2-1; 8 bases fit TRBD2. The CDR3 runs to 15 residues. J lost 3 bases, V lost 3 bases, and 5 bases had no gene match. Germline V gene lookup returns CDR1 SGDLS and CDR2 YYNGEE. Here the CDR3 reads CASSDSGMGYNEQFF. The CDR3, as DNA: TGTGCCAGCAGCGATAGCGGGATGGGCTACAATGAGCAGTTCTTC.

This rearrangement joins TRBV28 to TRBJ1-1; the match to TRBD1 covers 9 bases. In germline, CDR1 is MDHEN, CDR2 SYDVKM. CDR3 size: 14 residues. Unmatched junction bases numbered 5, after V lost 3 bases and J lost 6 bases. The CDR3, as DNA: TGTGCCAGCAGTTTGAGGGACAGGGCCTCTGAAGCTTTCTTT. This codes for CASSLRDRASEAFF.

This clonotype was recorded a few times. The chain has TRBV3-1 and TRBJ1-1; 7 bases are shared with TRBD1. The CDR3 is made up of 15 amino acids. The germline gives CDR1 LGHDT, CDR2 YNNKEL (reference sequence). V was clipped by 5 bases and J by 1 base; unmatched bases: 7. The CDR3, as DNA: TGTGCCAGCAGCTTTCACAGGGGAGGGAACACTGAAGCTTTCTTT. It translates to CASSFHRGGNTEAFF.

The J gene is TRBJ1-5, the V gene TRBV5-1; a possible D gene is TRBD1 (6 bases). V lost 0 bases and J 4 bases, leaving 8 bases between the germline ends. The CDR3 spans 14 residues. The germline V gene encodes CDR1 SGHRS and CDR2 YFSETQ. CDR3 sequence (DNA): TGCGCCAGCAGCTTGGGGACAGAGAATCAGCCCCAGCATTTT. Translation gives CASSLGTENQPQHF.

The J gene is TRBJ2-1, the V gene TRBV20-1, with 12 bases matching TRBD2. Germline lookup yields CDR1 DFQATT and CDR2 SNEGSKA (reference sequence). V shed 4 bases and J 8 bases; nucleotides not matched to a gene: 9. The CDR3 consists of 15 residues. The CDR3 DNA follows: TGCAGTGCTACCCACTTCGGGACTAGCGGGCATGAGCAGTTCTTC. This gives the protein CSATHFGTSGHEQFF.

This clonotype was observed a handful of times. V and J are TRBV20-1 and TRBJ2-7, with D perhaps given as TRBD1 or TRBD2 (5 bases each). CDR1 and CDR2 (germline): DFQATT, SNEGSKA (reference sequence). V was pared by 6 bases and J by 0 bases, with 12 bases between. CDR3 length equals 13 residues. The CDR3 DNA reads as TGCAGTGCGTCCCGGGACGCCTCCTACGAGCAGTACTTC. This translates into CSASRDASYEQYF.

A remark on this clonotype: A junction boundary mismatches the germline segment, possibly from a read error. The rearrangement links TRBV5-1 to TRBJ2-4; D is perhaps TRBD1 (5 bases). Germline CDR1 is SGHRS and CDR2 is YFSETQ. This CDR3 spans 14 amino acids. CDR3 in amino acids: CASSLADMKNSQYF. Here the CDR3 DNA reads TGCGCCAGCAGCTTGGCGGACATGAAAAACAGTCAGTACTTC.

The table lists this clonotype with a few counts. CDR3 amino acids: CSVRLAGPLEQFF. Here the CDR3 DNA reads TGCAGCGTGAGACTAGCGGGGCCCCTTGAGCAGTTCTTC. The J gene is TRBJ2-1, the V gene TRBV29-1; 11 nucleotides agree with TRBD2. Germline V lookup: CDR1 SQVTM, CDR2 ANQGSEA. Trimming at V came to 6 bases and at J to 9 bases, leaving 7 bases not matched to a gene. The CDR3 has 13 amino acids.

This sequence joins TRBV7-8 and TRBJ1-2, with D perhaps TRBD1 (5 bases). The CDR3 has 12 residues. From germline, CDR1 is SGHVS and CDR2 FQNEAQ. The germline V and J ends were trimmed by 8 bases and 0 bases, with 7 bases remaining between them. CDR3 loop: CASGATNYGYTF. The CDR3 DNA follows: TGTGCCAGCGGGGCCACTAACTATGGCTACACCTTC.

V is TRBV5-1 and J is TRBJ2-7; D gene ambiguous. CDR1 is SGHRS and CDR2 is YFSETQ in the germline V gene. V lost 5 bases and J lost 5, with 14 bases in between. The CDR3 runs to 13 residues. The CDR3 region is CASSNSMWHEQYF. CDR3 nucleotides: TGCGCCAGCAGTAATTCGATGTGGCACGAGCAGTACTTC.

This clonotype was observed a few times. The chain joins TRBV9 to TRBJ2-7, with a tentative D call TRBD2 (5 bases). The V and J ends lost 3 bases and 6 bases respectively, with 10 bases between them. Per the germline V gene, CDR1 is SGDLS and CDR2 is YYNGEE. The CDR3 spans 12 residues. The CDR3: CASSAQEGEQYF. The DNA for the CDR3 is TGTGCCAGCAGCGCCCAAGAGGGCGAGCAGTACTTC.

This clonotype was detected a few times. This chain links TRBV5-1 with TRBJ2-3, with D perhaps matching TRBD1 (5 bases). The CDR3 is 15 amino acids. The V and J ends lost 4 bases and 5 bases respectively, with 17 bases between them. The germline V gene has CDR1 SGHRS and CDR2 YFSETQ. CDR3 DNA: TGCGCCAGCAGCCTGGCCCGACAGTACCAAGATACGCAGTATTTT. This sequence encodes CASSLARQYQDTQYF.

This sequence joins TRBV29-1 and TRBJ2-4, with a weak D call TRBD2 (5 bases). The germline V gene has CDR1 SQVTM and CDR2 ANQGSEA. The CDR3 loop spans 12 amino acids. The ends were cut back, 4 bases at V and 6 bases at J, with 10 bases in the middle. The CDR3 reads CSVGSGLNIQYF. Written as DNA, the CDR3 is TGCAGCGTTGGGAGCGGCTTAAACATTCAGTACTTC.

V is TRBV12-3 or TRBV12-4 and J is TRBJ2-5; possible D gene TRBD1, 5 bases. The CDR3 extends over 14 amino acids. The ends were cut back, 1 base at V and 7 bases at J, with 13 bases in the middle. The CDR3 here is CASSLGSVQGTQYF. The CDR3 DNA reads TGTGCCAGCAGTTTAGGGTCAGTCCAGGGGACCCAGTACTTC.

The CDR3 loop is CASSVAGLAGVSYNEQFF. DNA for the CDR3: TGTGCCAGCAGCGTAGCTGGGCTAGCGGGAGTCTCCTACAATGAGCAGTTCTTC. This chain connects TRBV9 to TRBJ2-1; 10 bases line up with TRBD2. This CDR3 has 18 residues. After removal of 0 bases from V and 0 bases from J, the junction contained 6 bases not matched to a gene. Germline loops: CDR1 SGDLS, CDR2 YYNGEE.

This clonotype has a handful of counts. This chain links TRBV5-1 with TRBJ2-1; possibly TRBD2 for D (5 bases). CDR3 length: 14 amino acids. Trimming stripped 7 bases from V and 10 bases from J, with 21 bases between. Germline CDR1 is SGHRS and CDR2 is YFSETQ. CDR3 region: CASVLQDSSGEQFF. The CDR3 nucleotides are TGCGCCAGCGTACTGCAGGACTCCTCCGGGGAGCAGTTCTTC.

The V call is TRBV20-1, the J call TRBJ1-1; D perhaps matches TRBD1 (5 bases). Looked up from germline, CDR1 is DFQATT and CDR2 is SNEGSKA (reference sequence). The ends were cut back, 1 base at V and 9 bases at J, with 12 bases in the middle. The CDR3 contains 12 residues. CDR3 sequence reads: CSARVLGGKAFF. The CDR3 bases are TGCAGTGCTAGAGTTCTGGGGGGAAAAGCTTTCTTT.

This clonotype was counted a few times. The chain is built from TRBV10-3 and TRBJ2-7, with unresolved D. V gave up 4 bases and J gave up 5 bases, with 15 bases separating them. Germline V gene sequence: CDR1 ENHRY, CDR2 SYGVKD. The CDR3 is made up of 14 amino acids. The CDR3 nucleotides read TGTGCCATCAGTGGTCCTTTACGGGTGCACGAGCAGTACTTC. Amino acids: CAISGPLRVHEQYF.

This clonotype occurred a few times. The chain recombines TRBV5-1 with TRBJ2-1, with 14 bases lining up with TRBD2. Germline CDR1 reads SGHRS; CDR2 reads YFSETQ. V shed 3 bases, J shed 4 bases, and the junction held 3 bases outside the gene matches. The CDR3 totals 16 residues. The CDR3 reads CASSSRLAGGYNEQFF. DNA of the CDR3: TGCGCCAGCAGCTCCAGACTAGCGGGAGGGTACAATGAGCAGTTCTTC.

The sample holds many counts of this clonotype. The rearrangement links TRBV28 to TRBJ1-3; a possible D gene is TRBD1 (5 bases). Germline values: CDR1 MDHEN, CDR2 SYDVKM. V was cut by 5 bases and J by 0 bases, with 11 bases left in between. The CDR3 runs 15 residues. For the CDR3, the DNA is TGTGCCAGCAGTGGGGGAAGAGGCTCTGGAAACACCATATATTTT. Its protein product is CASSGGRGSGNTIYF.

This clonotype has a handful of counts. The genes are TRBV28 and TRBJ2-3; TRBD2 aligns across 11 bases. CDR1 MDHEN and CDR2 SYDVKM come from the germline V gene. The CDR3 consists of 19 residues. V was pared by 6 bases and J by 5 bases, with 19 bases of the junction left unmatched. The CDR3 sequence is CASSSIRIPGLAELDTQYF. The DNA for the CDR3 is TGTGCCAGCAGCTCTATCCGAATTCCGGGACTAGCGGAATTAGATACGCAGTATTTT. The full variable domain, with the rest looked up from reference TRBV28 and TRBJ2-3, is DVKVTQSSRYLVKRTGEKVFLECVQDMDHENMFWYRQDPGLGLRLIYFSYDVKMKEKGDIPEGYSVSREKKERFSLILESASTNQTSMYLCASSSIRIPGLAELDTQYFGPGTRLTVL.

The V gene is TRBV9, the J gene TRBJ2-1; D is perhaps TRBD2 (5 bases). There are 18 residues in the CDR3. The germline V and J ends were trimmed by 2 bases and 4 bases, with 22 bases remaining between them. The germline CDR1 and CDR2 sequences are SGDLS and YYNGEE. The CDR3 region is CASSVHLSGKTLYNEQFF. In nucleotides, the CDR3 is TGTGCCAGCAGCGTCCACTTGTCGGGAAAAACACTGTACAATGAGCAGTTCTTC.